These T cell receptor beta chains were read from a single sample in a study of blood T cell repertoires in COVID-19. The assay was immunoSEQ multiplex PCR, and TCRdb's table has in-frame clones only and misses some. Among some 190,000 clones listed, less than 80% were seen once. The sequencing sample was made of peripheral blood. The receptors were sampled from a woman aged 50 to 60 with acute or convalescent COVID-19. The CDR3 runs from the conserved cysteine through the conserved F or W. The D gene is left open where the match is weak. Clone size is stated in some rows and not others, as once, few, many or a class when expanded.

V gene: TRBV6-2/TRBV6-3; D gene: .; J gene: TRBJ2-7; clone size: .; CDR3 protein: CASSYSKWALAYEQYF; CDR3 DNA: TGTGCCAGCAGTTACTCGAAGTGGGCCTTAGCCTACGAGCAGTACTTC
V gene: TRBV18; D gene: TRBD1; J gene: TRBJ1-1; clone size: .; CDR3 protein: CASSPPGTGYKAFF; CDR3 DNA: TGTGCCAGCTCACCACCGGGGACAGGGTATAAAGCTTTCTTT
V gene: TRBV27; D gene: TRBD2; J gene: TRBJ2-1; clone size: .; CDR3 protein: CASSRGAGLAGNTVRNEQFF; CDR3 DNA: TGTGCCAGCAGTAGGGGGGCGGGACTAGCGGGGAATACCGTTAGGAATGAGCAGTTCTTC
V gene: TRBV19; D gene: TRBD1; J gene: TRBJ2-7; clone size: .; CDR3 protein: CASSFRDRAYEQYF; CDR3 DNA: TGTGCCAGTAGTTTCCGGGACAGGGCCTACGAGCAGTACTTC
V gene: TRBV15; D gene: .; J gene: TRBJ1-2; clone size: few; CDR3 protein: CATSRGYIFQTNEGYTF; CDR3 DNA: TGTGCCACCAGCAGAGGTTACATATTTCAGACAAATGAAGGCTACACCTTC
V gene: TRBV28; D gene: TRBD1; J gene: TRBJ1-2; clone size: .; CDR3 protein: CASSLRDRLINYGYTF; CDR3 DNA: TGTGCCAGCAGCCTCCGGGACAGGTTAATAAACTATGGCTACACCTTC
V gene: TRBV10-2; D gene: .; J gene: TRBJ1-5; clone size: .; CDR3 protein: CASSEDLTPDQPQHF; CDR3 DNA: TGCGCCAGCAGTGAGGATCTGACACCCGATCAGCCCCAGCATTTT
V gene: TRBV12-3/TRBV12-4; D gene: .; J gene: TRBJ2-3; clone size: .; CDR3 protein: CASSFITDTQYF; CDR3 DNA: TGTGCCAGCAGTTTTATCACAGATACGCAGTATTTT
V gene: TRBV28; D gene: TRBD2; J gene: TRBJ2-1; clone size: .; CDR3 protein: CASSSPTSGIYNEQFF; CDR3 DNA: TGTGCCAGCAGTTCACCTACTAGCGGGATTTACAATGAGCAGTTCTTC
V gene: TRBV28; D gene: .; J gene: TRBJ2-7; clone size: few; CDR3 protein: CASSSGLYEQYF; CDR3 DNA: TGTGCCAGCAGCTCCGGACTCTACGAGCAGTACTTC
V gene: TRBV28; D gene: .; J gene: TRBJ2-7; clone size: .; CDR3 protein: CASSRTYEQYF; CDR3 DNA: TGTGCCAGCAGCAGGACTTACGAGCAGTACTTC
V gene: TRBV6-5; D gene: .; J gene: TRBJ1-6; clone size: few; CDR3 protein: CASSYGQGFRAPLHF; CDR3 DNA: TGTGCCAGCAGTTACGGACAAGGGTTTAGGGCACCCCTCCACTTT
V gene: TRBV5-6; D gene: .; J gene: TRBJ1-1; clone size: .; CDR3 protein: CASSPTTVPNTEAFF; CDR3 DNA: TGTGCCAGCAGCCCAACGACAGTTCCGAACACTGAAGCTTTCTTT
V gene: TRBV5-8; D gene: .; J gene: TRBJ1-1; clone size: .; CDR3 protein: CASSLVKDYQGAFF; CDR3 DNA: TGTGCCAGCAGCCTAGTGAAAGACTACCAAGGAGCTTTCTTT
V gene: TRBV9; D gene: TRBD1; J gene: TRBJ1-1; clone size: few; CDR3 protein: CASSPGDRDSSEAFF; CDR3 DNA: TGTGCCAGCAGCCCTGGGGACAGGGATAGTTCTGAAGCTTTCTTT
V gene: TRBV18; D gene: .; J gene: TRBJ1-5; clone size: .; CDR3 protein: CASSREREQGQPQHF; CDR3 DNA: TGTGCCAGCTCACGGGAAAGGGAACAGGGTCAGCCCCAGCATTTT
V gene: TRBV3-1/TRBV3-2; D gene: .; J gene: TRBJ1-1; clone size: .; CDR3 protein: CASSSRGGAPEAFF; CDR3 DNA: TGTGCCAGCAGCTCCCGGGGGGGCGCCCCTGAAGCTTTCTTT
V gene: TRBV4-1; D gene: TRBD2; J gene: TRBJ2-7; clone size: .; CDR3 protein: CASSYESGSDEQYF; CDR3 DNA: TGCGCCAGCAGCTATGAAAGCGGGAGTGACGAGCAGTACTTC
V gene: TRBV6-2/TRBV6-3; D gene: .; J gene: TRBJ2-6; clone size: .; CDR3 protein: CASSWGGGANVLTF; CDR3 DNA: TGTGCCAGCAGCTGGGGAGGTGGGGCCAACGTCCTGACTTTC
V gene: TRBV19; D gene: TRBD1; J gene: TRBJ1-1; clone size: few; CDR3 protein: CASSIRGPLAEAFF; CDR3 DNA: TGTGCCAGTAGTATCAGGGGGCCATTGGCTGAAGCTTTCTTT
V gene: TRBV6-5; D gene: .; J gene: TRBJ1-1; clone size: .; CDR3 protein: CASSYGGAEAFF; CDR3 DNA: TGTGCCAGCAGTTACGGGGGCGCTGAAGCTTTCTTT
V gene: TRBV6-6; D gene: .; J gene: TRBJ1-1; clone size: .; CDR3 protein: CASSHIQGTNTEAFF; CDR3 DNA: TGTGCCAGCAGTCACATACAGGGTACGAACACTGAAGCTTTCTTT
V gene: TRBV4-3; D gene: TRBD2; J gene: TRBJ2-5; clone size: .; CDR3 protein: CASSQGLAGGPQYF; CDR3 DNA: TGCGCCAGCAGCCAAGGGCTAGCGGGAGGGCCGCAGTACTTC
V gene: TRBV24-1; D gene: TRBD1; J gene: TRBJ1-4; clone size: .; CDR3 protein: CATGQGGDEKLFF; CDR3 DNA: TGTGCCACCGGACAGGGCGGTGATGAAAAACTGTTTTTT
V gene: TRBV28; D gene: TRBD1; J gene: TRBJ1-5; clone size: .; CDR3 protein: CASSPRQGNQPQHF; CDR3 DNA: TGTGCCAGCAGTCCCCGACAGGGGAACCAGCCCCAGCATTTT